Listed here is a single T cell receptor beta chain. The data were taken from a study of early T cells in non-severe SARS-CoV-2 infection. MiXCR, applied by TCRdb to the 5' RACE reads, yields one record per CDR3 protein. The repertoire holds roughly 38,000 distinct CDR3 sequences, around 6% seen once, with 3.5% to 4.5% in the top ten. The sequence came from an adult who was a healthcare worker with PCR-confirmed SARS-CoV-2 infection or an uninfected control (not recorded which). The sample here was whole blood, taken at baseline.

Here the CDR3 DNA reads TGTGCCAGCAGCCCGCAGACAGGGATGGAGTACTTC. Its protein product is CASSPQTGMEYF. This chain connects TRBV5-6 to TRBJ2-7; TRBD1 aligns across 7 bases. Germline values: CDR1 SGHDT, CDR2 YYEEEE. CDR3 length: 12 amino acids. V lost 4 bases to trimming and J lost 11 bases; unmatched junction nucleotides: 9.